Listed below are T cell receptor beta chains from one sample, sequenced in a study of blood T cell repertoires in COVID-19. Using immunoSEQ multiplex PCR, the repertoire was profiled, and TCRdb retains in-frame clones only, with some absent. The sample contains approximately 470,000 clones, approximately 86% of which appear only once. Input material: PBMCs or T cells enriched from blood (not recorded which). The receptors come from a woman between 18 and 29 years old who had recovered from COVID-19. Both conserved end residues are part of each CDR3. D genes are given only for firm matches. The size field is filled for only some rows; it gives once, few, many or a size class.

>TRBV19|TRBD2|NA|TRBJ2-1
CASSAGLDSSYNEQFF
TGTGCCAGTAGTGCCGGACTAGACAGCTCCTACAATGAGCAGTTCTTC
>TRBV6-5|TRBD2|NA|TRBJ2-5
CASSYSLSGGETQYF
TGTGCCAGCAGTTATTCTTTGAGCGGGGGGGAGACCCAGTACTTC
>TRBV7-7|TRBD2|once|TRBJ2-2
CASTSLAGGTGELFF
TGTGCCAGCACCTCCCTAGCGGGGGGTACCGGGGAGCTGTTTTTT
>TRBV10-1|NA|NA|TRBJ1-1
CASSDSRGTEAFF
TGCGCCAGCAGTGATTCCCGGGGTACTGAAGCTTTCTTT
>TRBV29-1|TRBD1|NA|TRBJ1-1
CSVLGQGSNTEAFF
TGCAGCGTCCTTGGACAGGGAAGTAACACTGAAGCTTTCTTT
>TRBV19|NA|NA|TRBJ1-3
CASGAETGNTIYF
TGTGCCAGTGGAGCAGAAACTGGAAACACCATATATTTT
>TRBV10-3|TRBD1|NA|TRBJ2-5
CAISGPGGGQETQYF
TGTGCCATCAGTGGTCCAGGGGGCGGCCAGGAGACCCAGTACTTC
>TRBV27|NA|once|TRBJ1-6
CASSPLRDKDSPLHF
TGTGCCAGCAGTCCCCTCCGGGACAAAGATTCACCCCTCCACTTT
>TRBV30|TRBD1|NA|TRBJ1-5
CAWSPLVGTAQHF
TGTGCCTGGAGCCCCTTGGTGGGGACAGCCCAGCATTTT
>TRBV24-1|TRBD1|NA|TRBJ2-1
CATSDPGTGSEQFF
TGTGCCACCAGTGACCCAGGGACAGGGAGTGAGCAGTTCTTC
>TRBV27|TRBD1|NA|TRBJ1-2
CASSFLGTGGAGYTF
TGTGCCAGCAGTTTTTTAGGGACAGGGGGAGCTGGCTACACCTTC
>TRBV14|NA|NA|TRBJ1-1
CASSQGGAGRGRTEAFF
TGTGCCAGCAGCCAAGGAGGGGCGGGCAGGGGAAGAACTGAAGCTTTCTTT
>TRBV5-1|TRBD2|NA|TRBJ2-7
CASSRGLAGPTTTEQYF
TGCGCCAGCAGCCGCGGACTAGCGGGGCCCACCACCACCGAGCAGTACTTC
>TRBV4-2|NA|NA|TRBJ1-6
CASGDSFRLSNSPLHF
TGTGCCAGCGGGGACTCCTTCCGGCTGTCTAATTCACCCCTCCACTTT
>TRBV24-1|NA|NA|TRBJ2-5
CATGQGETQYF
TGTGCCACCGGGCAGGGGGAGACCCAGTACTTC
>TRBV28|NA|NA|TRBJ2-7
CASSLGSSYGQYF
TGTGCCAGCAGTTTGGGGAGCTCCTACGGGCAGTACTTC
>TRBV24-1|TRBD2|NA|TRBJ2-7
CAILVSGDDSYEQYF
TGTGCCATCCTGGTAAGCGGGGACGACTCCTACGAGCAGTACTTC
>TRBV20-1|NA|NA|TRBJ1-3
CSASRDFGNTIYF
TGCAGTGCTAGTCGAGATTTCGGAAACACCATATATTTT
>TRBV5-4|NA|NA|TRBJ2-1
CASSLNSYNEQFF
TGTGCCAGCAGCTTAAATTCGTACAATGAGCAGTTCTTC
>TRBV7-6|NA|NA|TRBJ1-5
CASSPGINQPQHF
TGTGCCAGCAGCCCAGGCATTAATCAGCCCCAGCATTTT
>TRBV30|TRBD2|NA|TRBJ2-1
CAWSAGGEQFF
TGTGCCTGGAGTGCGGGGGGGGAGCAGTTCTTC
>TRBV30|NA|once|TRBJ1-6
CAWSVENSPLHF
TGTGCCTGGAGTGTAGAGAATTCACCCCTCCACTTT
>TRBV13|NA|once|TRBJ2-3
CASSLYQGSDTQYF
TGTGCCAGCAGCTTGTACCAGGGATCAGATACGCAGTATTTT
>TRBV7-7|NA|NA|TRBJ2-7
CASSLNYEQYF
TGTGCCAGCAGCCTAAACTACGAGCAGTACTTC
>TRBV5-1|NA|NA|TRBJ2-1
CASSSLPFGDNEQFF
TGCGCCAGCAGCTCACTACCCTTTGGAGACAATGAGCAGTTCTTC
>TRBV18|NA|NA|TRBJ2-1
CASSPAGPVRHEQFF
TGTGCCAGCTCACCCGCGGGCCCCGTCAGACATGAGCAGTTCTTC
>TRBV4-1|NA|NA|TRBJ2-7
CASSQDRGEVSYEQYF
TGCGCCAGCAGCCAAGATCGTGGCGAGGTCTCCTACGAGCAGTACTTC
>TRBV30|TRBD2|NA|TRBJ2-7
CAWMREGRLRGEQYF
TGTGCCTGGATGAGGGAGGGGCGGCTTAGAGGCGAGCAGTACTTC